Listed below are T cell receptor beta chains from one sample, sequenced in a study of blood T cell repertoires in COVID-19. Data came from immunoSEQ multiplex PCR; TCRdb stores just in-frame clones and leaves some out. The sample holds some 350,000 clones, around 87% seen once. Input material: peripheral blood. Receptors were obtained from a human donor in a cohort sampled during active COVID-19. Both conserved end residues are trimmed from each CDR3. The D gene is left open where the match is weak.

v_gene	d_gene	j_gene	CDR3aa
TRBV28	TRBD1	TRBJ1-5	ASSFRDSGGQPQH
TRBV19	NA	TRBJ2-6	ASSTTAQSGANVLT
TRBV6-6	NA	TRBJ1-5	ASSYDGTNQPQH
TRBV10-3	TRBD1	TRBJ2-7	AISEPTGMAYEQY
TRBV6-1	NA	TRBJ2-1	ASSDAPAGAYNEQF
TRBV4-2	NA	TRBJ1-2	ASSQDRLARYT
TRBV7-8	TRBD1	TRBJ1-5	ASSLVTGGGNQPQH
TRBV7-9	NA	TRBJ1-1	ASSFPIEAF
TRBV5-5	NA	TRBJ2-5	ASSFGLQETQY
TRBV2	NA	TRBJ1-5	ASSEGGDGNQPQH
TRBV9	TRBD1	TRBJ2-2	ASSAGTGGNTGELF
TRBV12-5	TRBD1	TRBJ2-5	ASGLAQGAQETQY
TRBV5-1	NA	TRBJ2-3	ASSYWAVVTDTQY
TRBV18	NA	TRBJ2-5	ASSPGETQY
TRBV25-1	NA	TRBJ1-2	ASSPQGTYGYT
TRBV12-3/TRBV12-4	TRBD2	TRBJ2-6	AGGLAGANVLT
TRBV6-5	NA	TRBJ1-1	ASVRVLNTEAF
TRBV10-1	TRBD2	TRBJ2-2	ASLGGRALGGELF
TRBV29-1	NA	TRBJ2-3	SVEGAPRIGWSTDTQY
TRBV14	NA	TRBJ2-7	ASSQVHVWGETYEQY
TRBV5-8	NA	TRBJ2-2	ASSLASIGELF
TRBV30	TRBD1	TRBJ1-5	AWSSPRTGGQPQH
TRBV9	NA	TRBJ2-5	ASSVVEQETQY